The next 12 T cell receptor beta chains were all read from a single sample in a study of blood T cell repertoires in COVID-19. Measured with immunoSEQ multiplex PCR; TCRdb has only the in-frame clones, and not every one. The sample lists about 210,000 clones; 75% to 85% were seen once. The sample was peripheral blood. The receptor source for this set is a woman in her 70s with COVID-19, enrolled during active disease.

The chain employs TRBV2 and TRBJ2-7; 11 bases line up with TRBD2. V trimming: 1 base; J trimming: 3 bases; junction bases outside the gene matches: 2. Germline assignment: CDR1 SNHLY and CDR2 FYNNEI. The CDR3 length is 15 residues. Written as DNA, the CDR3 is TGTGCCAGCAGTGAAGAACTAGCGGGAGACTACGAGCAGTACTTC. Translation: CASSEELAGDYEQYF. The full variable domain, with the rest looked up from reference TRBV2 and TRBJ2-7, is EPEVTQTPSHQVTQMGQEVILRCVPISNHLYFYWYRQILGQKVEFLVSFYNNEISEKSEIFDDQFSVERPDGSNFTLKIRSTKLEDSAMYFCASSEELAGDYEQYFGPGTRLTVT.

The CDR3 bases are TGTGCCAGCAGCGCACACAGGGCAGCTAACTATGGCTACACCTTC. This encodes CASSAHRAANYGYTF. This chain connects TRBV5-5 to TRBJ1-2; TRBD1 is a possible D gene (6 bases). The CDR3 is 15 amino acids. The germline V gene encodes CDR1 SGHKS and CDR2 YYEKEE (reference sequence). Between the trimmed V and J ends, which lost 4 bases and 0 bases, there was a span of 13 bases.

The chain couples TRBV28 to TRBJ2-5; TRBD2 agrees at 12 bases. Trimming at V came to 6 bases and at J to 1 base, leaving 12 bases not matched to a gene. Germline CDR1 MDHEN, CDR2 SYDVKM. The CDR3 runs to 18 residues. The CDR3 bases are TGTGCCAGCAGGAGTTCGACCGGACTAGCGGGATTCCAAGAGACCCAGTACTTC. It encodes CASRSSTGLAGFQETQYF.

This clone is a singleton in its sample. The chain employs TRBV20-1 and TRBJ2-4; 11 nucleotides match TRBD2. The CDR3 consists of 23 residues. Germline V gene sequence: CDR1 DFQATT, CDR2 SNEGSKA (reference sequence). Trimming cost V 3 bases and J 6 bases; bases outside gene matches: 31. DNA of the CDR3: TGCAGTGCTAGTCGGGTAATCTCAGGGGCCGCACGTGGGCTAGCGGGAGGAGGAAACATTCAGTACTTC. Protein product: CSASRVISGAARGLAGGGNIQYF.

This clone was observed once. This chain connects TRBV27 to TRBJ1-5, with 7 bases matching TRBD1. CDR1 is MNHEY, CDR2 SMNVEV, per germline (reference sequence). The CDR3 covers 17 residues. Unmatched junction bases numbered 8, after V lost 2 bases and J lost 1 base. The CDR3, as DNA: TGTGCCAGCAGTTTACAACAGGGGTATTACAGCAATCAGCCCCAGCATTTT. Translation: CASSLQQGYYSNQPQHF.

CDR3 protein: CASSQDLRGIEDGYTF. As DNA, the CDR3 is TGCGCCAGCAGCCAAGATCTTAGGGGAATTGAGGATGGCTACACCTTC. V and J are TRBV4-3 and TRBJ1-2, with D possibly TRBD1 on 5 matching bases. The V end lost 0 bases, the J end lost 6 bases, and 17 bases lay between the germline ends. CDR1 LGHNA and CDR2 YSLEER come from the germline V gene. CDR3 length: 16 amino acids.

Written as DNA, the CDR3 is TGCGCCAGCAGGTGGCAGGGGGCGAAGAACACTGAAGCTTTCTTT. It translates to CASRWQGAKNTEAFF. The gene calls are TRBV5-1 and TRBJ1-1; 8 nucleotides agree with TRBD1. Germline V lookup: CDR1 SGHRS, CDR2 YFSETQ. The CDR3 covers 15 residues. The V and J ends lost 5 bases and 1 base, in that order; junction bases with no gene match: 7.

In nucleotides, the CDR3 is TGTGCCTGGAGTCCCAGGGGGGCGGATGGCTACACCTTC. It specifies CAWSPRGADGYTF. The chain couples TRBV30 to TRBJ1-2, with 7 nucleotides matching TRBD1. V shed 2 bases, J shed 6 bases, and the junction held 6 bases outside the gene matches. The CDR3 spans 13 residues. Per the germline V gene, CDR1 is GTSNPN and CDR2 is SVGIG (reference sequence).

The V call is TRBV11-2, the J call TRBJ2-2; D remains ambiguous. Per germline, CDR1 SGHAT and CDR2 FQNNGV. This CDR3 spans 12 amino acids. V gave up 5 bases and J gave up 8 bases, with 9 bases separating them. CDR3 sequence: CASSHRAGELFF. CDR3 bases: TGTGCCAGCAGCCATCGAGCGGGGGAGCTGTTTTTT.

V usage is TRBV10-3 and J usage is TRBJ1-1; the D is unclear. Trimming took 10 bases from V and 5 from J, leaving 14 bases between them. Germline loops: CDR1 ENHRY, CDR2 SYGVKD. This CDR3 spans 12 amino acids. The CDR3 loop is CATSPSGTEAFF. For the CDR3, the DNA is TGTGCCACTAGTCCTTCGGGGACTGAAGCTTTCTTT.

The chain joins TRBV28 to TRBJ1-1; D unclear. Per the germline V gene, CDR1 is MDHEN and CDR2 is SYDVKM. V shed 2 bases and J shed 1 base, with 17 bases lying between them. This CDR3 comprises 17 residues. This CDR3 is CASSLGRPQRSNTEAFF. The CDR3 DNA sequence: TGTGCCAGCAGTTTAGGTCGTCCCCAGCGTTCGAACACTGAAGCTTTCTTT.

V and J are TRBV4-1 and TRBJ1-2; D gene ambiguous. The CDR3 loop spans 15 amino acids. Trimming took off 0 bases at V and 0 bases at J, with 8 bases between the two ends. Germline V CDR1 and CDR2: MGHRA, YSYEKL. The CDR3 loop reads CASSQEVSTNYGYTF. The CDR3 DNA reads TGCGCCAGCAGCCAAGAGGTTTCTACTAACTATGGCTACACCTTC.